This T cell receptor beta chain was observed in a study of blood T cell repertoires in COVID-19. Trimming removed 2 bases from V and 2 bases from J, with 7 bases in between. CDR1 is SGHTA, CDR2 FQGNSA, per germline. The CDR3 has 15 amino acids. This table comes from immunoSEQ multiplex PCR, and its TCRdb copy is limited to in-frame clones, with some not included. The top ten hold 0.78% of the sample, which has approximately 210,000 clones, 86% seen once. This clone was observed a handful of times. The sequencing input was peripheral blood. V and J are TRBV7-2 and TRBJ2-6; D gene ambiguous. The TCR sequence derives from a woman between 65 and 79 years old with acute or convalescent COVID-19. The CDR3 loop is CASSLSSPGANVLTF. The DNA for the CDR3 is TGTGCCAGCAGCTTATCGAGCCCTGGGGCCAACGTCCTGACTTTC.